A selection of T cell receptor beta chains follows, all from one sample in a study of cytomegalovirus exposure and HLA in healthy donors. TCRdb's table, derived via immunoSEQ multiplex PCR, lists solely in-frame clones and lacks some. Of about 270,000 clones in the sample, more than 80% were seen once. Sequenced: PBMCs. These receptors all come from a man between 35 and 55 years old in good health and CMV-seropositive. CDR3s include the opening cysteine and the closing phenylalanine or tryptophan. The D gene is left open where the match is weak. Size is omitted from some rows. Given values are once, few, many or a class for expanded clones.

cdr3_nt cdr3_aa clone_size j_call v_call d_call
TGCGCCAGCAGCTTGGTCAGGGGGCGGGAGCAGTACTTC CASSLVRGREQYF - TRBJ2-7 TRBV5-1 TRBD1
TGTGCCAGTAGTACACAGGACAACCCCCTTAACTATGGCTACACCTTC CASSTQDNPLNYGYTF - TRBJ1-2 TRBV19 -
TGTGCCAGCAGTCCATCTCAGGGATTTCGGGTTCAAGAGACCCAGTACTTC CASSPSQGFRVQETQYF - TRBJ2-5 TRBV27 -
TGTGCCAGCAGTCAGGGACTAGCGGGAAATGAGCAGTTCTTC CASSQGLAGNEQFF - TRBJ2-1 TRBV6-5 TRBD2
TGTGCCAGCAGCTTAGGCAGGGCCCACGAGCAGTACTTC CASSLGRAHEQYF - TRBJ2-7 TRBV11-3 -
TGTGCCAGCAGTGCCCCCGGGACAGCCTCCTACGAGCAGTACTTC CASSAPGTASYEQYF - TRBJ2-7 TRBV28 TRBD1
TGCAGCGTGGGCCACAGAGAGACCCAGTACTTC CSVGHRETQYF - TRBJ2-5 TRBV29-1 -
TGTGCCAGCAGTTTAGTTCGGGGTTTTTCCCATGGCTACACCTTC CASSLVRGFSHGYTF - TRBJ1-2 TRBV28 -
TGTGCCAGCAGCTTCGGACAGATTAATTCACCCCTCCACTTT CASSFGQINSPLHF - TRBJ1-6 TRBV5-4 -
TGTGCCAGCAGTCTTCGGACAGGGGTAGATACGCAGTATTTT CASSLRTGVDTQYF - TRBJ2-3 TRBV27 TRBD1
TGTGCCAGCTCACCAGGCCAGATGAACACTGAAGCTTTCTTT CASSPGQMNTEAFF - TRBJ1-1 TRBV18 -
TGTGCCAGCAGCCCGACCGGACAGACCTATGGCTACACCTTC CASSPTGQTYGYTF - TRBJ1-2 TRBV5-6 -
TGCGCCAGCAGCTTTGCTAAGTATGAGCAGTTCTTC CASSFAKYEQFF - TRBJ2-1 TRBV5-1 -
TGTGCCAGCAGTTTCCGGGTCCGAGGGCATCAGCCCCAGCATTTT CASSFRVRGHQPQHF - TRBJ1-5 TRBV28 -
TGTGCCAGCAGTTACTCAGACAGGGGGGGCTATGGCTACACCTTC CASSYSDRGGYGYTF once TRBJ1-2 TRBV6-6 TRBD1
TGTGCCAGCAGCGTGTACAGGGAGACCTACGAGCAGTACTTC CASSVYRETYEQYF - TRBJ2-7 TRBV7-2 -
TGTGCCAGCAGCTCCCAGAGGAGCACTGAAGCTTTCTTT CASSSQRSTEAFF - TRBJ1-1 TRBV7-2 -
TGTGCCAGCAGTCCTACTCGGAGCTCCTACAATGAGCAGTTCTTC CASSPTRSSYNEQFF - TRBJ2-1 TRBV11-2 -
TGTGCCAGCAGCAGCGGACTAGCGGCCTACAATGAGCAGTTCTTC CASSSGLAAYNEQFF - TRBJ2-1 TRBV7-9 TRBD2
TGTGCCAGCAGCTCCCCGGGACAGGGTGGGGATACGCAGTATTTT CASSSPGQGGDTQYF - TRBJ2-3 TRBV5-4 TRBD1
TGCGCCAGCAGCCAAGATCGGGTACGGGAAAAACTGTTTTTT CASSQDRVREKLFF - TRBJ1-4 TRBV4-3 -
TGTGCCAGCAGTTTATGGACAGAAACCTCTTCCTACGAGCAGTACTTC CASSLWTETSSYEQYF - TRBJ2-7 TRBV28 -